This T cell receptor beta chain derives from a study of T cells expressing NK-cell markers. Across the study: Most of the eight sequenced donors were HCMV-seropositive; one was seronegative.

The germline CDR1 and CDR2 sequences are SGHRS and YFSETQ. The length of the CDR3 is 14 residues. TCRdb reanalyzed the 5' RACE reads, giving one entry per CDR3 protein sequence and no DNA. The sample includes about 160,000 distinct CDR3 sequences. Note on this clonotype: The antigen remains unidentified.

Whole-study results and caveats: Each of 5 to 7 donors carried dominant NKG2C+ clonotypes accounting for about 1.0-7.0% of CD8+ T cells. The study left the HCMV specificity of expanded NKG2C+ T cell clones unresolved.

Sequencing was performed on blood T cells: a sorted CD56 or NKG2C T cell subset, CD4+ or CD8+ T cells, or bulk PBMC T cells (not recorded which). The receptor was isolated from a woman between 18 and 69 years old in good health. The genes are TRBV5-1 and TRBJ2-1; TCRdb gives TRBD1 as the D gene, but with no DNA this cannot be confirmed. The CDR3 protein is CASSTGQGTHEQFF.